Here is one T cell receptor beta chain with its context. The antigen is undetermined. This sample is drawn from a study of OX40 agonist ivuxolimab in advanced cancers. Whole-study context: Ivuxolimab, which is an agonistic anti-OX40 (CD134) antibody, was administered to the patients. Findings and limits, study-wide: There were, on average, more expanded clones in CD8+ T cells than in CD4+.

This CDR3 contains 14 residues. Trimming left V 3 bases short and J 1 base short, with 9 bases between. In germline, CDR1 is MNHEY, CDR2 SMNVEV (reference sequence). Patients were ineligible given autoimmune disease history or systemic immunosuppression. The method was immunoSEQ multiplex PCR; TCRdb's version includes in-frame clones alone and lacks a portion of them. The profile covers around 25,000 clones, with around 73% appearing a single time and 1.1% to 1.5% taken by the ten largest. This sequence originates from an adult with an advanced solid tumor such as melanoma, head and neck, liver or kidney cancer. The J gene is TRBJ1-1, the V gene TRBV27, with D unclear. The input for sequencing was CD4+ or CD8+ T cells sorted from blood, taken in a trial of the OX40 agonist ivuxolimab. The CDR3 region is CASSFSSENTEAFF. Here the CDR3 DNA reads TGTGCCAGCAGTTTTTCCAGTGAGAACACTGAAGCTTTCTTT.